This is a list of T cell receptor beta chains from one sample in a study of T cells after yellow fever vaccination. TCRdb passed the 5' RACE reads through MiXCR, listing each CDR3 protein once. The sample contains some 300,000 distinct CDR3 sequences, about 11% of which appear only once. Sequencing was performed on CD4+ T cells sorted from PBMCs, taken 45 days after the yellow fever booster vaccination. The receptors derive from a man between 18 and 35 years old who received the YFV17D yellow fever vaccine. Each CDR3 is given with its conserved first and last residue. A D gene is named only where the DNA matches it firmly. Only some rows state a clone size, as once, few, many or a class for expanded clones.

j_gene: TRBJ2-5; d_gene: TRBD2; v_gene: TRBV9; abundance: many; CDR3aa: CASSVDSGGRETQYF; CDR3nt: TGTGCCAGCAGCGTAGATTCTGGCGGGAGAGAGACCCAGTACTTC
j_gene: TRBJ2-2; d_gene: .; v_gene: TRBV7-3; abundance: .; CDR3aa: CASSSPNTGELFF; CDR3nt: TGTGCCAGCAGCTCTCCGAACACCGGGGAGCTGTTTTTT
j_gene: TRBJ2-4; d_gene: .; v_gene: TRBV4-3; abundance: many; CDR3aa: CASSSQTGSKNIQYF; CDR3nt: TGCGCCAGCAGCTCACAGACAGGCTCAAAAAACATTCAGTACTTC
j_gene: TRBJ2-3; d_gene: .; v_gene: TRBV15; abundance: few; CDR3aa: CATSRALQGRFTDTQYF; CDR3nt: TGTGCCACCAGCAGAGCCCTCCAGGGAAGATTCACAGATACGCAGTATTTT
j_gene: TRBJ1-3; d_gene: .; v_gene: TRBV4-2; abundance: .; CDR3aa: CASSPWGSLTFGNTIYF; CDR3nt: TGTGCCAGCAGCCCTTGGGGGAGTCTGACCTTCGGAAACACCATATATTTT
j_gene: TRBJ2-1; d_gene: TRBD2; v_gene: TRBV10-1; abundance: .; CDR3aa: CASSDSGGVRLGEQFF; CDR3nt: TGCGCCAGCAGCGATAGCGGGGGGGTACGTCTGGGTGAGCAGTTCTTC
j_gene: TRBJ2-5; d_gene: .; v_gene: TRBV30; abundance: .; CDR3aa: CAWSVKGSETQYF; CDR3nt: TGTGCCTGGAGTGTCAAGGGCTCCGAGACCCAGTACTTC
j_gene: TRBJ1-2; d_gene: TRBD1; v_gene: TRBV4-1; abundance: .; CDR3aa: CASSRIDRGPFRDGYTF; CDR3nt: TGCGCCAGCAGCCGGATAGACAGGGGCCCTTTTCGGGATGGCTACACCTTC
j_gene: TRBJ2-2; d_gene: .; v_gene: TRBV5-6; abundance: few; CDR3aa: CASSLVGGEEYGELFF; CDR3nt: TGTGCCAGCAGCTTGGTTGGAGGGGAAGAGTACGGGGAGCTGTTTTTT
j_gene: TRBJ1-5; d_gene: .; v_gene: TRBV29-1; abundance: .; CDR3aa: CSVGGWGQPQHF; CDR3nt: TGCAGCGTTGGGGGTTGGGGGCAGCCCCAGCATTTT
j_gene: TRBJ1-1; d_gene: .; v_gene: TRBV2; abundance: .; CDR3aa: CASTPRGWATEAFF; CDR3nt: TGTGCCAGCACCCCACGTGGGTGGGCCACTGAAGCTTTCTTT
j_gene: TRBJ1-1; d_gene: .; v_gene: TRBV5-5; abundance: .; CDR3aa: CASSVQGSLNTEAFF; CDR3nt: TGTGCCAGCAGCGTACAGGGCAGCCTCAACACTGAAGCTTTCTTT
j_gene: TRBJ2-5; d_gene: TRBD1; v_gene: TRBV6-1; abundance: many; CDR3aa: CASSGQVQETQYF; CDR3nt: TGCGCCAGCTCAGGACAGGTACAAGAGACCCAGTACTTC
j_gene: TRBJ2-3; d_gene: .; v_gene: TRBV7-2; abundance: few; CDR3aa: CASSSVVDTQYF; CDR3nt: TGTGCCAGCAGCTCGGTGGTAGATACGCAGTATTTT
j_gene: TRBJ2-5; d_gene: TRBD1; v_gene: TRBV4-2; abundance: .; CDR3aa: CASSLTRGRGSGETQYF; CDR3nt: TGTGCCAGCAGCCTCACCAGGGGGAGAGGGTCGGGAGAGACCCAGTACTTC
j_gene: TRBJ1-2; d_gene: .; v_gene: TRBV20-1; abundance: .; CDR3aa: CSAGSRDTTSNYGYTF; CDR3nt: TGCAGTGCTGGGTCCCGGGACACTACTTCTAACTATGGCTACACCTTC
j_gene: TRBJ2-3; d_gene: .; v_gene: TRBV7-7; abundance: many; CDR3aa: CASSALSPRTDTQYF; CDR3nt: TGTGCCAGCAGCGCCTTGAGCCCGAGGACAGATACGCAGTATTTT
j_gene: TRBJ1-3; d_gene: .; v_gene: TRBV9; abundance: .; CDR3aa: CASSVSVRGYSGNTIYF; CDR3nt: TGTGCCAGCAGCGTCTCCGTCCGGGGTTATTCTGGAAACACCATATATTTT
j_gene: TRBJ1-5; d_gene: .; v_gene: TRBV1; abundance: many; CDR3aa: CTSARAWREHQHF; CDR3nt: TGCACCAGTGCTAGGGCTTGGAGGGAGCATCAGCATTTT
j_gene: TRBJ1-2; d_gene: .; v_gene: TRBV4-3; abundance: few; CDR3aa: CASSQGQMGYGYTF; CDR3nt: TGCGCCAGCAGCCAAGGACAGATGGGCTATGGCTACACCTTC
j_gene: TRBJ2-2; d_gene: .; v_gene: TRBV6-5; abundance: few; CDR3aa: CASNRQRGTGELFF; CDR3nt: TGTGCCAGCAACCGACAGCGTGGCACCGGGGAGCTGTTTTTT
j_gene: TRBJ2-3; d_gene: .; v_gene: TRBV9; abundance: .; CDR3aa: CASSVFRSRGRDTQYF; CDR3nt: TGTGCCAGCAGCGTATTCCGGAGTAGAGGCAGAGATACGCAGTATTTT
j_gene: TRBJ2-5; d_gene: .; v_gene: TRBV5-1; abundance: many; CDR3aa: CASSLGQGGETQYF; CDR3nt: TGCGCCAGCAGCTTGGGACAGGGAGGAGAGACCCAGTACTTC
j_gene: TRBJ2-5; d_gene: TRBD1; v_gene: TRBV6-5; abundance: few; CDR3aa: CASSDNGQGQETQYF; CDR3nt: TGTGCCAGCAGCGATAACGGACAGGGACAAGAGACCCAGTACTTC
j_gene: TRBJ2-3; d_gene: TRBD2; v_gene: TRBV10-2; abundance: few; CDR3aa: CAGGGGAVDTQYF; CDR3nt: TGCGCCGGAGGCGGGGGGGCTGTAGATACGCAGTATTTT
j_gene: TRBJ1-3; d_gene: .; v_gene: TRBV20-1; abundance: few; CDR3aa: CSAPQGFTGNTIYF; CDR3nt: TGCAGTGCGCCACAGGGTTTTACTGGAAACACCATATATTTT
j_gene: TRBJ2-1; d_gene: TRBD2; v_gene: TRBV11-3; abundance: .; CDR3aa: CASSLGTSGDEQFF; CDR3nt: TGTGCCAGCAGCTTGGGGACTAGTGGCGATGAGCAGTTCTTC
j_gene: TRBJ2-1; d_gene: TRBD2; v_gene: TRBV4-3; abundance: many; CDR3aa: CASSRGGGLNEQFF; CDR3nt: TGCGCCAGCAGCCGCGGCGGGGGGCTCAATGAGCAGTTCTTC
j_gene: TRBJ2-3; d_gene: .; v_gene: TRBV11-3; abundance: few; CDR3aa: CASSLDLLDTQYF; CDR3nt: TGTGCCAGCAGCTTAGATCTTCTAGATACGCAGTATTTT
j_gene: TRBJ2-5; d_gene: .; v_gene: TRBV4-3; abundance: .; CDR3aa: CASSRQPLGSETQYF; CDR3nt: TGCGCCAGCAGCCGGCAGCCACTAGGTTCGGAGACCCAGTACTTC
j_gene: TRBJ1-1; d_gene: .; v_gene: TRBV18; abundance: few; CDR3aa: CASSQTGWGTEAFF; CDR3nt: TGTGCCAGCTCACAAACAGGTTGGGGCACTGAAGCTTTCTTT
j_gene: TRBJ2-4; d_gene: TRBD1; v_gene: TRBV7-8; abundance: few; CDR3aa: CASSLVRQGGSPAKNIQYF; CDR3nt: TGTGCCAGCAGCTTAGTACGACAGGGGGGATCCCCTGCCAAAAACATTCAGTACTTC
j_gene: TRBJ2-4; d_gene: .; v_gene: TRBV20-1; abundance: few; CDR3aa: CSACRGAAKNIQYF; CDR3nt: TGCAGTGCTTGCCGGGGCGCAGCCAAAAACATTCAGTACTTC
j_gene: TRBJ1-2; d_gene: .; v_gene: TRBV12-5; abundance: few; CDR3aa: CASGLVPGWARYGYTF; CDR3nt: TGTGCTAGTGGTTTGGTACCCGGGTGGGCTCGCTATGGCTACACCTTC
j_gene: TRBJ2-6; d_gene: TRBD1; v_gene: TRBV10-3; abundance: many; CDR3aa: CASVPGQGTGANVLTF; CDR3nt: TGTGCTTCAGTCCCGGGACAGGGAACCGGGGCCAACGTCCTGACTTTC
j_gene: TRBJ2-1; d_gene: .; v_gene: TRBV18; abundance: few; CDR3aa: CASSPGGGGDEQFF; CDR3nt: TGTGCCAGCTCACCGGGGGGGGGCGGCGATGAGCAGTTCTTC
j_gene: TRBJ2-7; d_gene: TRBD1; v_gene: TRBV6-6; abundance: .; CDR3aa: CASREPDRGIKPHHEQYF; CDR3nt: TGTGCCAGCAGAGAGCCGGACAGGGGAATTAAGCCCCATCACGAGCAGTACTTC
j_gene: TRBJ2-1; d_gene: TRBD2; v_gene: TRBV10-3; abundance: many; CDR3aa: CAIGTSTNDEQFF; CDR3nt: TGTGCCATCGGGACTAGCACTAATGATGAGCAGTTCTTC
j_gene: TRBJ2-7; d_gene: .; v_gene: TRBV6-5; abundance: .; CDR3aa: CASTISSGDLTYEQYF; CDR3nt: TGTGCCAGCACCATTTCTTCGGGGGATTTAACCTACGAGCAGTACTTC
j_gene: TRBJ2-7; d_gene: .; v_gene: TRBV6-2/TRBV6-3; abundance: few; CDR3aa: CATHGGSYEQYF; CDR3nt: TGTGCCACTCACGGGGGTTCCTACGAGCAGTACTTC
j_gene: TRBJ1-5; d_gene: TRBD1; v_gene: TRBV7-9; abundance: few; CDR3aa: CASTRDRENQPQHF; CDR3nt: TGTGCCAGCACCCGGGACAGGGAGAATCAGCCCCAGCATTTT
j_gene: TRBJ1-3; d_gene: .; v_gene: TRBV19; abundance: .; CDR3aa: CASRRADSGPGNTIYF; CDR3nt: TGTGCCAGTAGGAGGGCGGACAGCGGTCCTGGAAACACCATATATTTT
j_gene: TRBJ1-1; d_gene: .; v_gene: TRBV12-5; abundance: .; CDR3aa: CASGPARMGTEAFF; CDR3nt: TGTGCTAGTGGCCCTGCCCGGATGGGCACTGAAGCTTTCTTT
j_gene: TRBJ2-5; d_gene: .; v_gene: TRBV9; abundance: .; CDR3aa: CASSPRGDLQETQYF; CDR3nt: TGTGCCAGCAGCCCAAGGGGGGACTTACAAGAGACCCAGTACTTC
j_gene: TRBJ1-2; d_gene: .; v_gene: TRBV12-3/TRBV12-4; abundance: few; CDR3aa: CASSLTVGYGYTF; CDR3nt: TGTGCCAGCAGTTTGACGGTGGGGTATGGCTACACCTTC
j_gene: TRBJ1-2; d_gene: .; v_gene: TRBV12-3/TRBV12-4; abundance: few; CDR3aa: CASSSDEGLGYTF; CDR3nt: TGTGCCAGCAGTTCGGACGAGGGGCTCGGCTACACCTTC
j_gene: TRBJ2-1; d_gene: TRBD2; v_gene: TRBV12-3/TRBV12-4; abundance: few; CDR3aa: CASRGLASNEQFF; CDR3nt: TGTGCCAGCAGGGGACTAGCGAGCAATGAGCAGTTCTTC
j_gene: TRBJ2-1; d_gene: .; v_gene: TRBV9; abundance: many; CDR3aa: CASSVAQGGFRNEQFF; CDR3nt: TGTGCCAGCAGCGTAGCTCAGGGAGGTTTTCGCAATGAGCAGTTCTTC
j_gene: TRBJ2-6; d_gene: TRBD1; v_gene: TRBV19; abundance: few; CDR3aa: CASIDLQGVTGANVLTF; CDR3nt: TGTGCCAGTATCGACCTTCAGGGGGTCACTGGGGCCAACGTCCTGACTTTC
j_gene: TRBJ1-5; d_gene: .; v_gene: TRBV4-2; abundance: few; CDR3aa: CASSPQGGSNQPQHF; CDR3nt: TGTGCCAGCAGCCCACAGGGCGGTAGCAATCAGCCCCAGCATTTT
j_gene: TRBJ2-5; d_gene: TRBD2; v_gene: TRBV6-6; abundance: .; CDR3aa: CAIRNGGAGETQYF; CDR3nt: TGTGCCATCCGTAACGGGGGGGCAGGAGAGACCCAGTACTTC